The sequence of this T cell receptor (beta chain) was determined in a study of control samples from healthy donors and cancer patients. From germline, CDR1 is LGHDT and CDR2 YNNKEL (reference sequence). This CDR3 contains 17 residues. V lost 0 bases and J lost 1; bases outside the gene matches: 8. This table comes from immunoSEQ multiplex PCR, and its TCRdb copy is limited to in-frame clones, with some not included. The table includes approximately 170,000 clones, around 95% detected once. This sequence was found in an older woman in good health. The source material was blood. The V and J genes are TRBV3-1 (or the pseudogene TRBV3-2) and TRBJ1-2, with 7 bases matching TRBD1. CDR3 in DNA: TGTGCCAGCAGCCAAGATCTTGGGACAGACTATAACTATGGCTACACCTTC. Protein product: CASSQDLGTDYNYGYTF.